This T cell receptor beta chain comes out of a study of blood T cell repertoires in COVID-19. Study-level background: The samples span acute and convalescent COVID-19 from the United States, Italy and Spain. Sources were T cells, B-cell-depleted T cells, or PBMCs; the material itself was cDNA or gDNA.

In the authors' methods: Reference gene primer amplification gave nucleated cell count estimates. Data came from immunoSEQ multiplex PCR; TCRdb stores just in-frame clones and leaves some out. The D gene and trimming were derived from the DNA, and the V and J assignments and clone size from that table. The table has 250,000 or so clones, roughly 86% seen once. CDR3 length: 15 residues. Germline V CDR1 and CDR2: MNHEY, SMNVEV (reference sequence). Trimming took off 5 bases at V and 2 bases at J, with 15 bases between the two ends. The chain employs TRBV27 and TRBJ1-2; D is perhaps TRBD1 (6 bases). Sample: PBMCs or T cells enriched from blood (not recorded which). This clonotype was obtained from a woman in her fifties or sixties who had recovered from COVID-19. CDR3 protein: CASSDTHRANYGYTF. The CDR3 DNA sequence: TGTGCCAGCAGTGATACACACAGGGCCAACTATGGCTACACCTTC.